The 30 T cell receptor beta chains below all came from one sample that was sequenced in a study of blood T cell repertoires in COVID-19. Assay: immunoSEQ multiplex PCR; the TCRdb copy retains only in-frame clones and omits some. There are about 150,000 clones in the sample; around 84% occur only once, and around 0.63% lies in the top ten. The sequenced sample consisted of peripheral blood. These receptors all come from a man aged 60 to 75 with COVID-19, enrolled during active disease.

CDR3 in DNA: TGTGCCAGCAGAACAGGGGGCTCTGGGGCCAACGTCCTGACTTTC. The encoded protein is CASRTGGSGANVLTF. V usage is TRBV28 and J usage is TRBJ2-6; 8 bases match TRBD1. Per germline, CDR1 MDHEN and CDR2 SYDVKM. The V and J ends lost 6 bases and 0 bases, in that order; junction bases with no gene match: 1. The CDR3 has 15 residues.

This chain uses TRBV2 with TRBJ2-2, with a possible D match to TRBD1 (7 bases). CDR1 and CDR2 from the germline V gene are SNHLY and FYNNEI. The germline V and J ends were trimmed by 11 bases and 4 bases, with 20 bases remaining between them. The CDR3 has 15 amino acids. The CDR3 loop is CAGRRDSGSTGELFF. In DNA form, the CDR3 reads TGTGCCGGTCGGCGGGACAGCGGGTCCACCGGGGAGCTGTTTTTT.

This chain joins TRBV9 and TRBJ1-1; D remains unclear. The CDR3 covers 15 residues. The germline V gene has CDR1 SGDLS and CDR2 YYNGEE. Trimming stripped 4 bases from V and 2 bases from J, with 15 bases between. The CDR3, as DNA: TGTGCCAGCAGCCTTCAAGGAGTAGGCAACACTGAAGCTTTCTTT. Translation: CASSLQGVGNTEAFF.

This chain uses TRBV5-8 with TRBJ1-2; no firm D call. V lost 4 bases and J lost 4, with 11 bases in between. The CDR3 is 13 residues long. From germline, CDR1 is SGHTS and CDR2 YDEGEE. The CDR3 coding sequence is TGTGCCAGCAGCCCGAGAGGCGGCTATGGCTACACCTTC. Its translation: CASSPRGGYGYTF.

The chain links TRBV9 to TRBJ2-3, with 9 bases matching TRBD1. This CDR3 is built from 16 residues. With V trimmed by 1 base and J by 2 bases, 5 bases remained unmatched. Per germline, CDR1 SGDLS and CDR2 YYNGEE. As DNA, the CDR3 is TGTGCCAGCAGCGTATTCGGGACAGGGCCCACAGATACGCAGTATTTT. Translation: CASSVFGTGPTDTQYF.

This clone was picked up one time. The chain carries TRBV7-2 and TRBJ2-6; 9 bases fit TRBD1. The CDR3 has 16 amino acids. CDR1 is SGHTA and CDR2 is FQGNSA in the germline V gene. J gave up 2 bases and V 5 bases, and 4 bases lay outside the gene matches. CDR3: CASSHGTGTGANVLTF. The CDR3 bases are TGTGCCAGCAGCCACGGGACAGGGACTGGGGCCAACGTCCTGACTTTC.

This chain connects TRBV4-3 to TRBJ2-7, with 8 bases that match TRBD2. The V segment lost 3 bases and the J segment 1 base; nucleotides outside the gene matches: 11. The germline gives CDR1 LGHNA, CDR2 YSLEER. The CDR3 consists of 17 residues. The CDR3 DNA sequence: TGCGCCAGCAGCCAGACCCTCGCCAGCGGGGGTTCCTACGAGCAGTACTTC. Translation: CASSQTLASGGSYEQYF.

This chain joins TRBV11-1 and TRBJ2-7; D remains ambiguous. Trimming took 1 base from V and 0 from J, leaving 10 bases between them. The CDR3 contains 15 residues. Germline V CDR1 and CDR2: SGHAT, FQDESV (reference sequence). CDR3 loop: CASSLGAVRSYEQYF. DNA for the CDR3: TGTGCCAGCAGCTTAGGGGCTGTACGCTCCTACGAGCAGTACTTC.

J is TRBJ2-7 and V is TRBV7-9, with 7 bases lining up with TRBD2. The CDR3 consists of 15 residues. Trimming removed 0 bases from V and 0 bases from J; junction bases left unmatched: 2. The germline V gene has CDR1 SEHNR and CDR2 FQNEAQ (reference sequence). The CDR3 DNA reads TGTGCCAGCAGCTTAGCGGGGGGGAGCTCCTACGAGCAGTACTTC. As protein: CASSLAGGSSYEQYF.

The chain uses TRBV24-1 and TRBJ1-6, with D unclear. This CDR3 spans 16 amino acids. V lost 3 bases, J lost 2 bases, and 10 bases lay in between. Germline CDR1 is KGHDR and CDR2 is SFDVKD. CDR3 sequence (DNA): TGTGCCACCAGTGATCAAACCGGGACCTATAATTCACCCCTCCACTTT. Translation: CATSDQTGTYNSPLHF.

The V gene is TRBV9, the J gene TRBJ1-2; 7 nucleotides align to TRBD1. Germline V gives CDR1 SGDLS, CDR2 YYNGEE. This CDR3 has 15 residues. Trimming took 3 bases from V and 0 from J; bases not matched to a gene: 5. The CDR3: CASSDPGQANYGYTF. The CDR3 nucleotides read TGTGCCAGCAGCGACCCCGGACAGGCTAACTATGGCTACACCTTC.

This sequence joins TRBV12-5 and TRBJ2-3; D is undetermined. This CDR3 is 11 amino acids long. The V end was cut by 7 bases, the J end by 6 bases, with 8 bases between. Germline V CDR1 and CDR2: LGHNT, FRNRAP. The CDR3: CASVLVDTQYF. The DNA of the CDR3 is TGTGCTAGTGTCCTCGTTGATACGCAGTATTTT.

The chain has TRBV4-3 and TRBJ1-2; TRBD1 might be the D (5 bases). The CDR3 has 15 residues. CDR1 is LGHNA and CDR2 is YSLEER in the germline V gene. V shed 0 bases and J shed 7 bases, with 15 bases lying between them. The CDR3 DNA follows: TGCGCCAGCAGCCAAGAAGGGGTGGGCCCGACTGGCTACACCTTC. It codes for CASSQEGVGPTGYTF.

This clone was seen more than once but under ten times. The chain uses TRBV21-1 and TRBJ2-1; the DNA was not used to check the table's D call, TRBD1. TRBV21-1 is a documented pseudogene. The CDR3 contains 22 residues. This CDR3 is CASSKARASKRSDGTDSDEQFF. In DNA form, the CDR3 reads TGTGCCAGCAGCAAAGCGCGGGCATCAAAAAGGTCGGATGGGACAGATAGCGATGAGCAGTTCTTC.

V gene TRBV28 combines with J gene TRBJ2-2, with 8 positions matching TRBD2. The J segment lost 1 base and the V segment lost 2 bases, leaving 3 bases of the junction unmatched. The CDR3 length is 16 residues. Germline V gene lookup returns CDR1 MDHEN and CDR2 SYDVKM. The CDR3 loop reads CASSLAGGRNTGELFF. CDR3 in DNA: TGTGCCAGCAGTTTAGCGGGGGGCCGGAACACCGGGGAGCTGTTTTTT.

The chain combines TRBV2 with TRBJ1-1; the D is unclear. Trimming took 5 bases from V and 0 from J, leaving 10 bases between them. CDR1 is SNHLY and CDR2 is FYNNEI in the germline V gene. This CDR3 is 14 amino acids long. CDR3 sequence reads: CASSRGLMNTEAFF. The CDR3 DNA sequence: TGTGCCAGCAGTCGAGGACTGATGAACACTGAAGCTTTCTTT.

The rearrangement uses TRBV5-1 and TRBJ2-7; 8 bases are shared with TRBD1. CDR3 length equals 15 residues. CDR1 is SGHRS and CDR2 is YFSETQ in the germline V gene. Trimming at V came to 3 bases and at J to 6 bases, leaving 11 bases not matched to a gene. CDR3 region: CASSWPGTGGGEQYF. The CDR3, as DNA: TGCGCCAGCAGCTGGCCCGGGACAGGAGGCGGCGAGCAGTACTTC.

The chain carries TRBV19 and TRBJ1-1; D unresolved. The germline V gene has CDR1 LNHDA and CDR2 SQIVND (reference sequence). Trimming left V 5 bases short and J 4 bases short, with 23 bases between. The CDR3 has 17 amino acids. The CDR3 DNA reads as TGTGCCAGTAGTTGGGAGGCACTGGGGTTATCGGGCACTGAAGCTTTCTTT. This encodes CASSWEALGLSGTEAFF.

This clone was counted only a few times. The chain carries TRBV15 and TRBJ1-1; D may be TRBD1 (5 bases). The V gene's germline CDR1 is LNHNV and CDR2 YYDKDF (reference sequence). This CDR3 is 14 amino acids long. V was clipped by 0 bases and J by 3 bases, with 8 bases between them. CDR3 residues: CATSRERGDTEAFF. In DNA, the CDR3 is TGTGCCACCAGCAGAGAACGGGGGGACACTGAAGCTTTCTTT.

The chain carries TRBV6-2 or TRBV6-3 and TRBJ2-7, with 8 bases matching TRBD1. The germline V gene encodes CDR1 MNHEY and CDR2 SVGEGT. The CDR3 sequence is 16 residues long. V lost 5 bases, J lost 4 bases, and 13 bases stayed unmatched. The CDR3 reads CASSRDRGMEGYEQYF. The CDR3 DNA is TGTGCCAGCAGTCGCGACAGGGGAATGGAAGGGTACGAGCAGTACTTC.

This clone was seen a single time. The chain is built from TRBV19 and TRBJ1-5; a weak D match, TRBD1 (6 bases). The germline V and J ends were trimmed by 7 bases and 0 bases, with 19 bases remaining between them. Germline CDR1 and CDR2: LNHDA and SQIVND (reference sequence). This CDR3 is built from 17 residues. The CDR3 coding sequence is TGTGCCAGTACTACGACGGACAGCACTTATAGCAATCAGCCCCAGCATTTT. Encoded protein: CASTTTDSTYSNQPQHF. The full variable domain, rest sourced from reference TRBV19 and TRBJ1-5, is DGGITQSPKYLFRKEGQNVTLSCEQNLNHDAMYWYRQDPGQGLRLIYYSQIVNDFQKGDIAEGYSVSREKKESFPLTVTSAQKNPTAFYLCASTTTDSTYSNQPQHFGDGTRLSIL.

The chain employs TRBV4-2 and TRBJ2-7; 9 bases are a match to TRBD2. V gave up 3 bases and J gave up 2 bases; unmatched junction bases: 2. The CDR3 contains 14 residues. The germline gives CDR1 LGHNA, CDR2 YNFKEQ. In DNA form, the CDR3 reads TGTGCCAGCAGCCATTTAGCGGGAGCCTACGAGCAGTACTTC. Residues: CASSHLAGAYEQYF.

This clone was counted between two and nine times. The chain employs TRBV10-3 and TRBJ2-7; 8 bases match TRBD1. This CDR3 has 13 amino acids. Trimming removed 6 bases from V and 6 bases from J; junction bases left unmatched: 7. Germline CDR1 reads ENHRY; CDR2 reads SYGVKD. The CDR3 here is CAIRVDRGTEQYF. CDR3 DNA sequence: TGTGCCATCAGGGTAGACAGGGGAACCGAGCAGTACTTC.

V is TRBV7-9 and J is TRBJ1-1; the D gene is possibly TRBD1 (6 bases). Looked up from germline, CDR1 is SEHNR and CDR2 is FQNEAQ (reference sequence). There are 13 residues in the CDR3. Trimming shortened V by 5 bases and J by 4 bases, and 11 bases separated the two germline ends. DNA for the CDR3: TGTGCCAGCAGCCCGTGGGGGCGCACTGAAGCTTTCTTT. Its translation is CASSPWGRTEAFF.

This clone was detected once. The V call is TRBV7-3, the J call TRBJ2-7; TRBD2 matches at 8 bases. The germline gives CDR1 SGHTA, CDR2 FQGTGA. The CDR3 loop spans 15 amino acids. V dropped 1 base and J dropped 2; count of bases not matched to a gene: 4. As DNA, the CDR3 is TGTGCCAGCAGCTTAAGTAGCGGGGCAGCCTACGAGCAGTACTTC. It codes for CASSLSSGAAYEQYF.

The rearrangement links TRBV14 to TRBJ1-3; D not certain. Trimming took 4 bases from V and 2 from J, leaving 21 bases between them. CDR1 is SGHDN, CDR2 FVKESK, per germline. This CDR3 has 18 residues. This CDR3 is CASSPRADPRNPGNTIYF. In DNA, the CDR3 is TGTGCCAGCAGCCCTAGAGCGGACCCACGGAACCCTGGAAACACCATATATTTT.

This clone was found once. The chain couples TRBV30 to TRBJ1-2, with TRBD1 matching 7 bases. V was clipped by 4 bases and J by 8 bases; unmatched bases: 10. This CDR3 contains 13 residues. Germline loops: CDR1 GTSNPN, CDR2 SVGIG (reference sequence). The chain's CDR3 is CAWNRQGDGGYTF. CDR3 sequence (DNA): TGTGCCTGGAATCGGCAGGGGGACGGCGGCTACACCTTC.

This clone is a singleton in its sample. The chain couples TRBV7-9 to TRBJ2-7; 7 bases are shared with TRBD1. The ends lost 5 bases at V and 0 bases at J; junction bases unmatched: 7. Germline lookup yields CDR1 SEHNR and CDR2 FQNEAQ (reference sequence). The CDR3 is made up of 15 amino acids. The CDR3 DNA follows: TGTGCCAGCAGCAGGACAGGATCGAGCTCCTACGAGCAGTACTTC. Residues: CASSRTGSSSYEQYF.

This chain connects TRBV7-2 to TRBJ1-6; TRBD1 is a possible D gene (6 bases). The CDR3 spans 17 residues. Germline V CDR1 and CDR2: SGHTA, FQGNSA. The V and J ends lost 1 base and 0 bases respectively, with 10 bases between them. CDR3 DNA: TGTGCCAGCAGCTTAGTTGACAGGAGCTCCTATAATTCACCCCTCCACTTT. It encodes CASSLVDRSSYNSPLHF.

The V call is TRBV29-1, the J call TRBJ2-1; 8 bases match TRBD2. V was pared by 4 bases and J by 6 bases, with 8 bases of the junction left unmatched. CDR1 SQVTM and CDR2 ANQGSEA come from the germline V gene. The CDR3 is made up of 14 amino acids. CDR3 DNA: TGCAGCGTTGGTGCGGGACTAGTGGGCAATGAGCAGTTCTTC. Protein product: CSVGAGLVGNEQFF.